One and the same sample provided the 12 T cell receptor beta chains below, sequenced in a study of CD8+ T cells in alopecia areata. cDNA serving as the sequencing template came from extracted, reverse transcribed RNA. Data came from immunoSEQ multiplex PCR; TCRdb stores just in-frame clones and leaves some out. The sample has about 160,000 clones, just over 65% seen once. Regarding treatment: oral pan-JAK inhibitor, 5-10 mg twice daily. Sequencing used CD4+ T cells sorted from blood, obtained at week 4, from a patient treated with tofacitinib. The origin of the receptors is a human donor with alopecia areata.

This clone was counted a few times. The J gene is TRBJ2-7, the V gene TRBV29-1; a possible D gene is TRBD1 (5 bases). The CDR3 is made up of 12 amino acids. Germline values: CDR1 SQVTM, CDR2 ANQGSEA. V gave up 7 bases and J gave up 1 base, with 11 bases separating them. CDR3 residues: CSAQTESYEQYF. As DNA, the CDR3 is TGCAGCGCCCAGACAGAGTCCTACGAGCAGTACTTC.

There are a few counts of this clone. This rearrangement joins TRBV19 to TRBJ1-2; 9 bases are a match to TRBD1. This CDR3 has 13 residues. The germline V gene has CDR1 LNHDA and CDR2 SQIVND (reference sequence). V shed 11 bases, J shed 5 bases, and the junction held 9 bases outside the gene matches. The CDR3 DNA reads TGTGCCTCATACGTCGGGACAGGGTATGGCTACACCTTC. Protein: CASYVGTGYGYTF.

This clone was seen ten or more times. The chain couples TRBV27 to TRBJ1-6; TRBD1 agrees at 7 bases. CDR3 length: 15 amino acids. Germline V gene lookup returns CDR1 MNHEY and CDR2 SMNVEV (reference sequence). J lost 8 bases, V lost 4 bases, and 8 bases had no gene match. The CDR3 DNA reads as TGTGCCAGCAGTTCCAACGGACAGGCTTATTCACCCCTCCACTTT. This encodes CASSSNGQAYSPLHF.

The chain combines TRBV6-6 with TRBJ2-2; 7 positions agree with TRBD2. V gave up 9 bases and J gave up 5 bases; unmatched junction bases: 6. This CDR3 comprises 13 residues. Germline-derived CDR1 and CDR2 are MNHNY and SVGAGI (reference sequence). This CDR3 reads CASQKGGTGELFF. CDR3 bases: TGTGCCAGTCAAAAGGGAGGGACCGGGGAGCTGTTTTTT.

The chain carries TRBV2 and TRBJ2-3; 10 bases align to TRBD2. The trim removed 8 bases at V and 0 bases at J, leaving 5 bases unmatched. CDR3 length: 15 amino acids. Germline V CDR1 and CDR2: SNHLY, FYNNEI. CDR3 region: CASQPSGGSTDTQYF. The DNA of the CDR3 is TGTGCCAGCCAACCTAGCGGGGGTAGCACAGATACGCAGTATTTT.

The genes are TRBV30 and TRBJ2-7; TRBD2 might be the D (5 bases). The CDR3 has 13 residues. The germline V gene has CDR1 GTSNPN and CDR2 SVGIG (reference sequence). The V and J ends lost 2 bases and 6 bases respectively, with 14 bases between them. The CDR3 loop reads CAWSPRGKGEQYF. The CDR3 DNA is TGTGCCTGGAGTCCCCGGGGAAAGGGCGAGCAGTACTTC.

CDR3 DNA sequence: TGTGCCACCAGCAGAGATCAACACGTCGGGCAGTACTTC. Protein product: CATSRDQHVGQYF. The chain recombines TRBV15 with TRBJ2-7; D is unclear. Per the germline V gene, CDR1 is LNHNV and CDR2 is YYDKDF (reference sequence). The CDR3 extends over 13 amino acids. Trimming removed 0 bases from V and 9 bases from J, with 12 bases in between.

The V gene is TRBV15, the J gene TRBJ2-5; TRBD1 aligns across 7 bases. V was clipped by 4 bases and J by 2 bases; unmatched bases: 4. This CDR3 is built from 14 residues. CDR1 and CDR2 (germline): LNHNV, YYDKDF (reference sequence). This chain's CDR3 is CATSKRDRQETQYF. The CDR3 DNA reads TGTGCCACCAGCAAACGGGACAGACAAGAGACCCAGTACTTC.

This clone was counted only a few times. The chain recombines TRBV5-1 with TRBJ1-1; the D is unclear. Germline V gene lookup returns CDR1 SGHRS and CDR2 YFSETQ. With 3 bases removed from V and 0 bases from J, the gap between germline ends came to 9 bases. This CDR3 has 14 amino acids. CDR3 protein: CASSSAGMNTEAFF. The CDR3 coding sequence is TGCGCCAGCAGCTCGGCCGGGATGAACACTGAAGCTTTCTTT.

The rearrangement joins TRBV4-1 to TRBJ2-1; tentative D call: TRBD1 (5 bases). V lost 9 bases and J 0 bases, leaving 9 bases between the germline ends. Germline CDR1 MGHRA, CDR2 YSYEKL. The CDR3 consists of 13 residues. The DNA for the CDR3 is TGCGCCAGTGGACACCCCTCCTACAATGAGCAGTTCTTC. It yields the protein CASGHPSYNEQFF.

The CDR3 sequence: CASRQGAFDGELFF. CDR3 coding DNA: TGTGCCAGCCGACAGGGGGCGTTTGACGGGGAGCTGTTTTTT. The chain is built from TRBV7-2 and TRBJ2-2; 10 nucleotides match TRBD1. The CDR3 has 14 residues. V was clipped by 8 bases and J by 7 bases; unmatched bases: 7. CDR1 and CDR2 from the germline V gene are SGHTA and FQGNSA.

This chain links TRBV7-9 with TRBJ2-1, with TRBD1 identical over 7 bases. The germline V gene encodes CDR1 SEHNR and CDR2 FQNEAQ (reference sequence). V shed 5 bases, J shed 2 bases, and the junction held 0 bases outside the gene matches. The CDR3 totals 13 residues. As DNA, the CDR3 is TGTGCCAGCAGCGGACAGGCCTACAATGAGCAGTTCTTC. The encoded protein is CASSGQAYNEQFF.